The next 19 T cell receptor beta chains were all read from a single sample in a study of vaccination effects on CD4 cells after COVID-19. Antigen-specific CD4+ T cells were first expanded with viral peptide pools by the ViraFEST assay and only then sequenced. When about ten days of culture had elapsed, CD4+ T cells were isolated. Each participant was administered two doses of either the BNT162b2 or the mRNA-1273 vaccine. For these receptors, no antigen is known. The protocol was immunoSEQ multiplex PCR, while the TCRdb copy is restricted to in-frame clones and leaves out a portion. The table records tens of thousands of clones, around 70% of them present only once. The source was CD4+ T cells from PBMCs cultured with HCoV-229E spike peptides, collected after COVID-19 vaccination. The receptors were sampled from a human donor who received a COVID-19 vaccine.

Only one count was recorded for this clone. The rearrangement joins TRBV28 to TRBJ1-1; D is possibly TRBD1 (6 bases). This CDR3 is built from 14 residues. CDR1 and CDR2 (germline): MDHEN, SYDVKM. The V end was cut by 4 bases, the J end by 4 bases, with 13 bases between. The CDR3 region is CASSSQGGSTEAFF. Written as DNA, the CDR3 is TGTGCCAGCAGTTCACAGGGAGGGTCCACTGAAGCTTTCTTT.

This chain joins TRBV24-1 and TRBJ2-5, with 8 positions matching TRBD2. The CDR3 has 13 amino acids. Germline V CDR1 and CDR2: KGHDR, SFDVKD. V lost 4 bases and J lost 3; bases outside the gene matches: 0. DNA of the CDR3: TGTGCCACCAGTGACGGGGGGGAAGAGACCCAGTACTTC. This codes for CATSDGGEETQYF.

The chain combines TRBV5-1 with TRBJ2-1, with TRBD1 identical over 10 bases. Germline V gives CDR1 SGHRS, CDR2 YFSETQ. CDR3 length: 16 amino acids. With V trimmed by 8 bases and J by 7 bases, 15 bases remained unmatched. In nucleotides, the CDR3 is TGCGCCAGATATTCTGGGGACAGGGGTTTTGGGAATGAGCAGTTCTTC. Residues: CARYSGDRGFGNEQFF.

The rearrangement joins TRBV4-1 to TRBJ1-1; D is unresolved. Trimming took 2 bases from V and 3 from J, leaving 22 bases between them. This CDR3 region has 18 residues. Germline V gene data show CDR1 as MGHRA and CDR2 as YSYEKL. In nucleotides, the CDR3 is TGCGCCAGCAGCCAACAGCCGGGGATGATTCAGAGCTACACTGAAGCTTTCTTT. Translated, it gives CASSQQPGMIQSYTEAFF.

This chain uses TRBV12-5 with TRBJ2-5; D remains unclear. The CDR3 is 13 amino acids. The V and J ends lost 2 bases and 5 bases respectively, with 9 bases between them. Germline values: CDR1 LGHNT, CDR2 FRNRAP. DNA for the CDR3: TGTGCTAGTGGTTTGTGGCAGAGCGAGACCCAGTACTTC. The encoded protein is CASGLWQSETQYF.

CDR3 in amino acids: CASSKTPGDTQYF. DNA of the CDR3: TGTGCCAGCAGCAAAACCCCGGGAGATACGCAGTATTTT. This sequence joins TRBV5-4 and TRBJ2-3; D is ambiguous. This CDR3 comprises 13 residues. V lost 4 bases to trimming and J lost 5 bases, with 11 bases between them. Per germline, CDR1 SGHNT and CDR2 YYREEE (reference sequence). Supplemented by reference TRBV5-4 and TRBJ2-3, the full variable domain reads ETGVTQSPTHLIKTRGQQVTLRCSSQSGHNTVSWYQQALGQGPQFIFQYYREEENGRGNFPPRFSGLQFPNYSSELNVNALELDDSALYLCASSKTPGDTQYFGPGTRLTVL.

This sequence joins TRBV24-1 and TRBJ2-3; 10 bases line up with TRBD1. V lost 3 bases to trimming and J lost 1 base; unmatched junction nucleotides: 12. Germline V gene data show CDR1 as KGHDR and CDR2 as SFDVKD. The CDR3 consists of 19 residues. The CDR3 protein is CATSDRTGGYGGRTDTQYF. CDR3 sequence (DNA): TGTGCCACCAGTGATAGGACAGGGGGGTACGGGGGGCGCACAGATACGCAGTATTTT.

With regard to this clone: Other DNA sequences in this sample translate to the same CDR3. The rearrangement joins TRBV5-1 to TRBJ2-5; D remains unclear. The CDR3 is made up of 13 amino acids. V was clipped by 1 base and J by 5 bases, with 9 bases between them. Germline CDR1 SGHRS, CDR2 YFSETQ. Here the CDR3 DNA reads TGCGCCAGCAGCTTGACTCATTCTGAGACCCAGTACTTC. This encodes CASSLTHSETQYF.

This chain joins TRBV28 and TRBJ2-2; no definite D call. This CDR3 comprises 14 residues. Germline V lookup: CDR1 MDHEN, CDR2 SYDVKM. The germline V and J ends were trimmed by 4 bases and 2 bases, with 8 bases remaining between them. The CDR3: CASSSAGNTGELFF. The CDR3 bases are TGTGCCAGCAGTTCAGCCGGTAACACCGGGGAGCTGTTTTTT.

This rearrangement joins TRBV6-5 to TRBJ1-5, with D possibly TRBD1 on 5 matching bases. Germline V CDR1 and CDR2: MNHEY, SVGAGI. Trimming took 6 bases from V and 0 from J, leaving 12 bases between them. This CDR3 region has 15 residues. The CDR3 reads CASSRDSYSNQPQHF. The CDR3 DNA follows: TGTGCCAGCAGCCGCGACAGCTATAGCAATCAGCCCCAGCATTTT.

The DNA of the CDR3 is TGTGCCAGCTTGTCGTCGGGCACCGGGGAGCTGTTTTTT. It is translated as CASLSSGTGELFF. The V and J genes are TRBV28 and TRBJ2-2, with D unresolved. Germline V gene data show CDR1 as MDHEN and CDR2 as SYDVKM. The V end was cut by 8 bases, the J end by 4 bases, with 11 bases between. This CDR3 spans 13 amino acids. Full variable domain (outside the CDR3, taken from reference TRBV28 and TRBJ2-2): DVKVTQSSRYLVKRTGEKVFLECVQDMDHENMFWYRQDPGLGLRLIYFSYDVKMKEKGDIPEGYSVSREKKERFSLILESASTNQTSMYLCASLSSGTGELFFGEGSRLTVL.

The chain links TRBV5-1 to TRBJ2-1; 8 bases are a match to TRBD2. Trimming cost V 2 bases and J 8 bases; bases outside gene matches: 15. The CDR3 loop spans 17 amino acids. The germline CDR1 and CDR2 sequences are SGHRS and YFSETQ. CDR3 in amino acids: CASSFTQSSRGGDEQFF. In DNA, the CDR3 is TGCGCCAGCAGCTTTACACAGTCCTCTCGGGGGGGGGATGAGCAGTTCTTC.

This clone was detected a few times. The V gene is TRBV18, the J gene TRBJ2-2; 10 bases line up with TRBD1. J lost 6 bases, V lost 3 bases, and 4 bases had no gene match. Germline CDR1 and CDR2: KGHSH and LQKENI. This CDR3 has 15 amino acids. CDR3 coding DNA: TGTGCCAGCTCACCGCTGACAGGGGGCTCCGGGGAGCTGTTTTTT. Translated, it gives CASSPLTGGSGELFF.

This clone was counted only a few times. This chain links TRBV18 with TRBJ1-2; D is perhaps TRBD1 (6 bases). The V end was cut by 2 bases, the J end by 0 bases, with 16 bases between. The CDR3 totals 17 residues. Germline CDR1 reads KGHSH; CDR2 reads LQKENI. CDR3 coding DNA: TGTGCCAGCTCACCATTAGACGGAAGGGGGGCTAACTATGGCTACACCTTC. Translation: CASSPLDGRGANYGYTF.

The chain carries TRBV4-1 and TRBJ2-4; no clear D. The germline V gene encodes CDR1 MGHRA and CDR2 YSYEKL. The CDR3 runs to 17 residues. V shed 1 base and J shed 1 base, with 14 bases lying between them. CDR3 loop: CASSQGIIGGAKNIQYF. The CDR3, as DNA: TGCGCCAGCAGCCAAGGGATTATTGGTGGGGCCAAAAACATTCAGTACTTC.

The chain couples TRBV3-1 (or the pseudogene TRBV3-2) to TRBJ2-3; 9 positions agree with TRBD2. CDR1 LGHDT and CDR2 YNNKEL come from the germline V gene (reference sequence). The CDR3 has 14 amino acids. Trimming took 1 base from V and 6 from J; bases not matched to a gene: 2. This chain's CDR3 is CASSQGSGGDTQYF. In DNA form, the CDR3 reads TGTGCCAGCAGCCAAGGGAGCGGGGGGGATACGCAGTATTTT.

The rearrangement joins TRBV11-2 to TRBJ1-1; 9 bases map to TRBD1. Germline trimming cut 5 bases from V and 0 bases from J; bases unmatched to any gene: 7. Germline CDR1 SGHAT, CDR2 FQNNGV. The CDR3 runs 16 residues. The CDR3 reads CASSTHRGPMNTEAFF. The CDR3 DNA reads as TGTGCCAGCAGCACCCACAGGGGGCCCATGAACACTGAAGCTTTCTTT.

The CDR3 spells CASSFFPQPGQVINSPLHF. Written as DNA, the CDR3 is TGTGCCAGCAGCTTTTTTCCGCAACCGGGACAGGTGATTAATTCACCCCTCCACTTT. The V gene is TRBV7-9, the J gene TRBJ1-6; 8 bases fit TRBD1. The trim removed 3 bases at V and 6 bases at J, leaving 16 bases unmatched. Germline V lookup: CDR1 SEHNR, CDR2 FQNEAQ (reference sequence). This CDR3 contains 19 residues.

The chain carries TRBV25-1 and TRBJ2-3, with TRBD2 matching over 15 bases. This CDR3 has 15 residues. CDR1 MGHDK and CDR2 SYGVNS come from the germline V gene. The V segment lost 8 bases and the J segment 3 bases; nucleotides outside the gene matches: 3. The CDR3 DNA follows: TGTGCCAGCGGTGGACTAGCGGGGGGGACAGATACGCAGTATTTT. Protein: CASGGLAGGTDTQYF.